The 24 T cell receptor beta chains in this list originate from one sample, sequenced in a study of blood T cell repertoires in COVID-19. Assay used: immunoSEQ multiplex PCR; TCRdb lists only in-frame clones, some missing. Here the sample spans 150,000 to 200,000 clones, about 81% being singletons. Input material: peripheral blood. The receptors come from a man aged 55 to 69 with active or convalescent COVID-19.

V usage is TRBV5-1 and J usage is TRBJ2-7, with 8 bases matching TRBD1. Germline CDR1 is SGHRS and CDR2 is YFSETQ. Trimming took 0 bases from V and 7 from J; bases not matched to a gene: 6. This CDR3 comprises 14 residues. CDR3 sequence: CASSLEGRGREQYF. In DNA form, the CDR3 reads TGCGCCAGCAGCTTGGAGGGCAGGGGGCGTGAGCAGTACTTC. Full variable domain (rest looked up from reference TRBV5-1 and TRBJ2-7): KAGVTQTPRYLIKTRGQQVTLSCSPISGHRSVSWYQQTPGQGLQFLFEYFSETQRNKGNFPGRFSGRQFSNSRSEMNVSTLELGDSALYLCASSLEGRGREQYFGPGTRLTVT.

This chain joins TRBV11-2 and TRBJ2-1; D is perhaps TRBD2 (6 bases). The germline V and J ends were trimmed by 7 bases and 8 bases, with 21 bases remaining between them. This CDR3 comprises 15 residues. Germline CDR1 reads SGHAT; CDR2 reads FQNNGV. CDR3 sequence (DNA): TGTGCCAGCACCCATGGGACTCGCCCCGGGGATGAGCAGTTCTTC. It yields the protein CASTHGTRPGDEQFF.

The chain has TRBV19 and TRBJ2-2; 8 bases align to TRBD1. The germline CDR1 and CDR2 sequences are LNHDA and SQIVND (reference sequence). There are 13 residues in the CDR3. Losses at the gene ends were 6 bases for V and 5 bases for J; bases not matched to a gene: 2. CDR3 coding DNA: TGTGCCAGTAGACAGGGGGGTACCGGGGAGCTGTTTTTT. This codes for CASRQGGTGELFF.

This sequence joins TRBV18 and TRBJ2-2; a possible D gene is TRBD1 (6 bases). CDR3 length: 16 amino acids. The germline CDR1 and CDR2 sequences are KGHSH and LQKENI. The V end was cut by 4 bases, the J end by 5 bases, with 17 bases between. CDR3 sequence reads: CASSLGQLGETGELFF. The CDR3 DNA sequence: TGTGCCAGCTCACTTGGACAGCTGGGTGAGACCGGGGAGCTGTTTTTT.

The CDR3 sequence is CASSRQGGPNYGYTF. CDR3 DNA sequence: TGTGCCAGCAGTAGGCAGGGGGGACCTAACTATGGCTACACCTTC. The chain combines TRBV6-5 with TRBJ1-2, with 7 bases identical to TRBD1. Germline V CDR1 and CDR2: MNHEY, SVGAGI. CDR3 length equals 15 residues. The V gene end was trimmed by 5 bases and the J gene end by 0 bases; junction bases not matched to a gene: 6.

The table lists this clone with many counts. The J gene is TRBJ1-1, the V gene TRBV5-8; a weak D match, TRBD1 (5 bases). The CDR3 totals 14 residues. The V end lost 3 bases, the J end lost 3 bases, and 12 bases lay between the germline ends. Germline V CDR1 and CDR2: SGHTS, YDEGEE. CDR3 sequence (DNA): TGTGCCAGCAGCTCTATCCCAGGGTACACTGAAGCTTTCTTT. Translating it yields CASSSIPGYTEAFF. Combining the CDR3 with reference TRBV5-8 and TRBJ1-1 gives the whole variable domain EAGVTQSPTHLIKTRGQQATLRCSPISGHTSVYWYQQALGLGLQFLLWYDEGEERNRGNFPPRFSGRQFPNYSSELNVNALELEDSALYLCASSSIPGYTEAFFGQGTRLTVV.

The chain recombines TRBV2 with TRBJ2-3; D is possibly TRBD1 (6 bases). Trimming took 6 bases from V and 3 from J, leaving 13 bases between them. In germline, CDR1 is SNHLY, CDR2 FYNNEI. The CDR3 contains 14 residues. CDR3 loop: CASRSGVRTDTQYF. The CDR3 DNA reads as TGTGCCAGCAGGTCAGGGGTGAGGACAGATACGCAGTATTTT.

This chain joins TRBV5-1 and TRBJ1-5, with D tentatively TRBD1 (5 bases). CDR1 SGHRS and CDR2 YFSETQ come from the germline V gene. V lost 0 bases, J lost 4 bases, and 14 bases lay in between. This CDR3 is built from 16 residues. The CDR3 bases are TGCGCCAGCAGCTTGGGGCCGAGCAGGGAAAATCAGCCCCAGCATTTT. It translates to CASSLGPSRENQPQHF.

Notes on this clone: Mismatch with germline at one junction end may stem from a read error. This rearrangement joins TRBV19 to TRBJ1-5, with 11 bases lining up with TRBD1. The CDR3 has 13 amino acids. Germline-derived CDR1 and CDR2 are LNHDA and SQIVND (reference sequence). The CDR3: CASRDRGDQPQHF. DNA of the CDR3: TGTGCAAGTAGGGACAGGGGGGACCAGCCCCAGCATTTT.

This clone was detected a few times. This chain connects TRBV6-5 to TRBJ1-1; unclear D gene. The V end lost 2 bases, the J end lost 4 bases, and 14 bases lay between the germline ends. The germline V gene encodes CDR1 MNHEY and CDR2 SVGAGI. The CDR3 runs 15 residues. In DNA form, the CDR3 reads TGTGCCAGCAGTTACCGGACTTTTTTCGGCACTGAAGCTTTCTTT. Translating it yields CASSYRTFFGTEAFF.

DNA of the CDR3: TGTGCCAGCAGTTTTACAGGGTTGGGTGGCTACACCTTC. As protein: CASSFTGLGGYTF. The chain is built from TRBV28 and TRBJ1-2; D possibly corresponds to TRBD1 (6 bases). Germline lookup yields CDR1 MDHEN and CDR2 SYDVKM. The CDR3 runs to 13 residues. V was trimmed by 3 bases and J by 7 bases, leaving 12 bases between them.

The chain joins TRBV18 to TRBJ2-1; 10 nucleotides line up with TRBD1. The CDR3 has 14 residues. Germline-derived CDR1 and CDR2 are KGHSH and LQKENI. The V segment lost 3 bases and the J segment 7 bases; nucleotides outside the gene matches: 3. The CDR3 loop reads CASSPGQGMNEQFF. The CDR3 bases are TGTGCCAGCTCACCGGGACAGGGGATGAATGAGCAGTTCTTC.

This chain's CDR3 is CASSLDGRAGGYTF. CDR3 nucleotides: TGCGCCAGCAGCTTGGATGGCAGGGCTGGGGGCTACACCTTC. This chain uses TRBV5-1 with TRBJ1-2; D may be TRBD1 (5 bases). Germline V gene sequence: CDR1 SGHRS, CDR2 YFSETQ. The germline V and J ends were trimmed by 0 bases and 8 bases, with 14 bases remaining between them. CDR3 size: 14 residues.

V is TRBV7-9 and J is TRBJ2-3, with 8 bases matching TRBD1. Per germline, CDR1 SEHNR and CDR2 FQNEAQ (reference sequence). Unmatched junction bases numbered 10, after V lost 10 bases and J lost 4 bases. The CDR3 extends over 14 amino acids. As DNA, the CDR3 is TGTGCCACCAGGCCCGACAGGGGATCAGATACGCAGTATTTT. Its protein is CATRPDRGSDTQYF.

V and J are TRBV6-5 and TRBJ2-7, with 8 positions matching TRBD2. The CDR3 contains 14 residues. The V segment lost 4 bases and the J segment 0 bases; nucleotides outside the gene matches: 2. CDR1 and CDR2 (germline): MNHEY, SVGAGI. This chain's CDR3 is CASSLAGLSYEQYF. CDR3 DNA: TGTGCCAGCAGTTTAGCGGGACTCTCCTACGAGCAGTACTTC.

This clone was counted once. The rearrangement joins TRBV11-1 to TRBJ2-2; TRBD2 matches at 7 bases. From germline, CDR1 is SGHAT and CDR2 FQDESV (reference sequence). Losses at the gene ends were 5 bases for V and 8 bases for J; bases not matched to a gene: 11. There are 15 residues in the CDR3. This CDR3 is CASSGLGGAPGELFF. The DNA for the CDR3 is TGTGCCAGCAGCGGGTTGGGAGGGGCTCCGGGGGAGCTGTTTTTT.

CDR3 nucleotide sequence: TGTGCCTGGAGACAGGCGAATGAAAAACTGTTTTTT. It codes for CAWRQANEKLFF. This chain connects TRBV30 to TRBJ1-4; maybe TRBD1 (5 bases). Trimming shortened V by 3 bases and J by 5 bases, and 7 bases separated the two germline ends. CDR3 length: 12 amino acids. The V gene's germline CDR1 is GTSNPN and CDR2 SVGIG (reference sequence). Based on the CDR3 plus reference TRBV30 and TRBJ1-4, the full variable domain is SQTIHQWPATLVQPVGSPLSLECTVEGTSNPNLYWYRQAAGRGLQLLFYSVGIGQISSEVPQNLSASRPQDRQFILSSKKLLLSDSGFYLCAWRQANEKLFFGSGTQLSVL.

This chain joins TRBV19 and TRBJ2-7; 12 nucleotides agree with TRBD1. From germline, CDR1 is LNHDA and CDR2 SQIVND (reference sequence). The V segment lost 1 base and the J segment 2 bases; nucleotides outside the gene matches: 3. The CDR3 covers 16 residues. This chain's CDR3 is CASSIGGQGAPYEQYF. CDR3 in DNA: TGTGCCAGTAGTATAGGGGGACAGGGGGCCCCCTACGAGCAGTACTTC.

This clone occurred once. The chain carries TRBV6-4 and TRBJ2-2; maybe TRBD2 (6 bases). V lost 0 bases and J lost 3, with 8 bases in between. Germline loops: CDR1 MRHNA, CDR2 SNTAGT. The CDR3 sequence is 15 residues long. In nucleotides, the CDR3 is TGTGCCAGCAGTGACTCTAGGGACTACACCGGGGAGCTGTTTTTT. Translation gives CASSDSRDYTGELFF.

The V and J genes are TRBV19 and TRBJ1-2, with 12 bases that match TRBD1. V was pared by 11 bases and J by 8 bases, with 18 bases of the junction left unmatched. CDR3 length: 16 amino acids. CDR1 is LNHDA and CDR2 is SQIVND in the germline V gene (reference sequence). This CDR3 reads CAAKPGQGAFSGGYTF. The CDR3 DNA reads as TGTGCCGCCAAACCGGGACAGGGGGCGTTTTCCGGAGGCTACACCTTC.

This sequence joins TRBV20-1 and TRBJ2-2; D perhaps matches TRBD1 (5 bases). Germline V gives CDR1 DFQATT, CDR2 SNEGSKA (reference sequence). The V gene lost 3 bases and the J gene lost 1 base, with 15 bases spanning the gap. The CDR3 length is 16 residues. CDR3 residues: CSASPIGVLNTGELFF. CDR3 DNA: TGCAGTGCTAGTCCAATAGGGGTCCTGAACACCGGGGAGCTGTTTTTT.

The V call is TRBV19, the J call TRBJ2-2; 7 bases align to TRBD1. The V gene end was trimmed by 3 bases and the J gene end by 7 bases; junction bases not matched to a gene: 8. The CDR3 has 15 residues. Germline V gives CDR1 LNHDA, CDR2 SQIVND (reference sequence). CDR3 in amino acids: CASSMWQGGGGELFF. CDR3 DNA: TGTGCCAGTAGTATGTGGCAAGGGGGCGGCGGGGAGCTGTTTTTT.

The rearrangement joins TRBV7-8 to TRBJ2-7; maybe TRBD1 (6 bases). There are 15 residues in the CDR3. Trimming took off 0 bases at V and 2 bases at J, with 11 bases between the two ends. CDR1 is SGHVS, CDR2 FQNEAQ, per germline. CDR3 sequence (DNA): TGTGCCAGCAGCTTAGCTCAGGGGCTAACCTACGAGCAGTACTTC. Its translation is CASSLAQGLTYEQYF.

CDR3 in DNA: TGTGCCAGTACAGGGGGAGCCGGGGAGCTGTTTTTT. Encoded protein: CASTGGAGELFF. The rearrangement joins TRBV6-5 to TRBJ2-2; 8 nucleotides match TRBD1. J lost 6 bases, V lost 9 bases, and 3 bases had no gene match. This CDR3 is 12 amino acids long. Germline V lookup: CDR1 MNHEY, CDR2 SVGAGI.